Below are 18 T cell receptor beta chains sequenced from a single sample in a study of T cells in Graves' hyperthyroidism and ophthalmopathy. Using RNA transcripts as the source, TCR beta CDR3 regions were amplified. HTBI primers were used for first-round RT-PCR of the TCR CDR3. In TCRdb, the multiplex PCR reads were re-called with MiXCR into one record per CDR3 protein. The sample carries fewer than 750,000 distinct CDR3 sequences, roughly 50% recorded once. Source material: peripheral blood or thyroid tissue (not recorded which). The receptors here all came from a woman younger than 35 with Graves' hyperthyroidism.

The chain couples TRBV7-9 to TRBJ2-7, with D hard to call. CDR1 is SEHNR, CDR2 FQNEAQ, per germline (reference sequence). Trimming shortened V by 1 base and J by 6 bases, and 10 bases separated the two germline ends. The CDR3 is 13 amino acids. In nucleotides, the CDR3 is TGTGCCAGCAGCTTAGATCTAGTTGGCGAGCAGTACTTC. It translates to CASSLDLVGEQYF.

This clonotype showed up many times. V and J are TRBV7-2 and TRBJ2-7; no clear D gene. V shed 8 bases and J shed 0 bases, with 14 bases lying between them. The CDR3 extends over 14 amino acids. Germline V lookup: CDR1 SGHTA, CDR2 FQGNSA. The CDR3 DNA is TGTGCCAGCGCCCCCGGCGGAAGCTCCTACGAGCAGTACTTC. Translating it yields CASAPGGSSYEQYF.

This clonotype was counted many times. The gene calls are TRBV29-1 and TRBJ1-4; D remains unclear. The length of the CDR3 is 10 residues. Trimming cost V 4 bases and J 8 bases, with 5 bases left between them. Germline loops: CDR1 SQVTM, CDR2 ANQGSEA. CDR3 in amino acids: CSVGGEKLFF. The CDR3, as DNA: TGCAGCGTTGGAGGGGAAAAACTGTTTTTT. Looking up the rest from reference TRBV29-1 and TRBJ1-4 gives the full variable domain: SAVISQKPSRDICQRGTSLTIQCQVDSQVTMMFWYRQQPGQSLTLIATANQGSEATYESGFVIDKFPISRPNLTFSTLTVSNMSPEDSSIYLCSVGGEKLFFGSGTQLSVL.

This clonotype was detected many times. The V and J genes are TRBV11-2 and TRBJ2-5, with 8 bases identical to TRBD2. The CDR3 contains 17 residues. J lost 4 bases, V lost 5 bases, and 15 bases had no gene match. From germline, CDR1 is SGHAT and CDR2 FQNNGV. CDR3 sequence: CASSPGGWSGRTETQYF. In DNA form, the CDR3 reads TGTGCCAGCAGCCCGGGTGGGTGGAGCGGGAGAACAGAGACCCAGTACTTC.

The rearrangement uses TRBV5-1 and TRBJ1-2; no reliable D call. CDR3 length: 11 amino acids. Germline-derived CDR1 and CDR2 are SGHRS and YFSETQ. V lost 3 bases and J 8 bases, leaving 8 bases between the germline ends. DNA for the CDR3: TGCGCCAGCAGCTCCTTCGAGGGCTACACCTTC. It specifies CASSSFEGYTF.

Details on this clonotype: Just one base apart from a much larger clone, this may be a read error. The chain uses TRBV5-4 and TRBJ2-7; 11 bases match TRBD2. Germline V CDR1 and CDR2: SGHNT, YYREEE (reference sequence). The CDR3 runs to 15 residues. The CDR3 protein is CASREGLAETYERYF. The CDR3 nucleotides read TGTGCCAGCAGGGAGGGACTAGCGGAGACCTACGAGCGGTACTTC.

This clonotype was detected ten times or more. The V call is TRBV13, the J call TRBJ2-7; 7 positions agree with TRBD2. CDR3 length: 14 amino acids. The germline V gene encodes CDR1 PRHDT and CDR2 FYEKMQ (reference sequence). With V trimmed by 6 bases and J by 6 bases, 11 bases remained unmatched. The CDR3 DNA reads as TGTGCCAGCAGGGTGGCGGGAGCGGTCCGCGAGCAGTACTTC. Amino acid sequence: CASRVAGAVREQYF.

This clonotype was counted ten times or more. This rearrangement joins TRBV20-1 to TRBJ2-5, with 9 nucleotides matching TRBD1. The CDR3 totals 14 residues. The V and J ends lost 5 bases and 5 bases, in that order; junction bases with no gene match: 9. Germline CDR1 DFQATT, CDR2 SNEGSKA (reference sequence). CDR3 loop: CSALTTGGLETQYF. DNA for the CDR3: TGCAGTGCTTTAACTACAGGGGGCTTGGAGACCCAGTACTTC.

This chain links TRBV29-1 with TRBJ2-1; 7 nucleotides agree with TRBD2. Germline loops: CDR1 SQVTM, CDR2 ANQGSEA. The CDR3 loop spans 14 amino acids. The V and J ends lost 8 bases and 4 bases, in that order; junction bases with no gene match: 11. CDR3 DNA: TGCAGCCAAGTGGTCAGCGGGGCTTACAATGAGCAGTTCTTC. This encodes CSQVVSGAYNEQFF.

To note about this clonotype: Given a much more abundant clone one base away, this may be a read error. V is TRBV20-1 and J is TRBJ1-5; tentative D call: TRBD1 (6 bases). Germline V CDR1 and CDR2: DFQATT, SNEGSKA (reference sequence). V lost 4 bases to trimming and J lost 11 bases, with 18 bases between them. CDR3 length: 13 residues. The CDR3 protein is CSATPGASGAQHF. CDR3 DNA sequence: TGCAGTGCTACTCCGGGGGCGAGTGGGGCCCAGCATTTT.

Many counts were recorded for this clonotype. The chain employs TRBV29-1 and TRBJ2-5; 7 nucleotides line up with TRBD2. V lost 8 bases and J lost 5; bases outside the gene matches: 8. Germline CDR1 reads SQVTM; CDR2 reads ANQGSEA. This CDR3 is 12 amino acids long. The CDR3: CSTGAGRETQYF. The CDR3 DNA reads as TGCAGCACCGGAGCCGGGAGGGAGACCCAGTACTTC.

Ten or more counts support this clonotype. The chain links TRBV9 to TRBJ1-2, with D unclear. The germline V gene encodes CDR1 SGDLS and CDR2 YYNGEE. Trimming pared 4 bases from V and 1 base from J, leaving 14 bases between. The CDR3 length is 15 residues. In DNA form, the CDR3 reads TGTGCCAGCAGCCGGGAGGTCAGCGTTAACTATGGCTACACCTTC. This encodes CASSREVSVNYGYTF.

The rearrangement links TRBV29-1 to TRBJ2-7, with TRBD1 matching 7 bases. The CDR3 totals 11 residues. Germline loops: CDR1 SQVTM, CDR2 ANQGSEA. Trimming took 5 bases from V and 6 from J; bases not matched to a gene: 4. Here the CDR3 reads CSVKQGFEQYF. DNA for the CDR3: TGCAGCGTTAAACAGGGGTTCGAGCAGTACTTC.

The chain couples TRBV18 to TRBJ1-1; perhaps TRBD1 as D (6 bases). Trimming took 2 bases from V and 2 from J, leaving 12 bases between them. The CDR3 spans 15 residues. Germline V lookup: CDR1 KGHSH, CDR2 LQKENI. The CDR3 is CASSPFDRPNTEAFF. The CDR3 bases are TGTGCCAGCTCACCATTCGACAGGCCAAACACTGAAGCTTTCTTT. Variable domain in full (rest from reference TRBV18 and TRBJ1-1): NAGVMQNPRHLVRRRGQEARLRCSPMKGHSHVYWYRQLPEEGLKFMVYLQKENIIDESGMPKERFSAEFPKEGPSILRIQQVVRGDSAAYFCASSPFDRPNTEAFFGQGTRLTVV.

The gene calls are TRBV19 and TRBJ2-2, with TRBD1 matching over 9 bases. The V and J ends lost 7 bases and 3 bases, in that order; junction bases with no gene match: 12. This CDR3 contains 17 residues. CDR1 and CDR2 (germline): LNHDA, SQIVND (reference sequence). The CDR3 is CASTRGQGTGYTGELFF. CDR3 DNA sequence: TGTGCCAGTACCCGGGGACAGGGTACGGGATACACCGGGGAGCTGTTTTTT.

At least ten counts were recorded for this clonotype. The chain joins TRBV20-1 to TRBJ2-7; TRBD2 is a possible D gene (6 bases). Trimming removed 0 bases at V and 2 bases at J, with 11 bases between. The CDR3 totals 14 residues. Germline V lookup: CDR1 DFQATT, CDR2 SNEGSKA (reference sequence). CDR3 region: CSARDGKRAYEQYF. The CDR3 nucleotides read TGCAGTGCTAGAGATGGCAAGCGGGCCTACGAGCAGTACTTC.

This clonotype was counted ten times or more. CDR3 coding DNA: TGCAGTGTAAAGGATAAATACTATGGCTACACCTTC. This gives the protein CSVKDKYYGYTF. V and J are TRBV20-1 and TRBJ1-2; D is uncertain. The CDR3 length is 12 residues. Germline-derived CDR1 and CDR2 are DFQATT and SNEGSKA (reference sequence). The ends were cut back, 7 bases at V and 3 bases at J, with 12 bases in the middle.

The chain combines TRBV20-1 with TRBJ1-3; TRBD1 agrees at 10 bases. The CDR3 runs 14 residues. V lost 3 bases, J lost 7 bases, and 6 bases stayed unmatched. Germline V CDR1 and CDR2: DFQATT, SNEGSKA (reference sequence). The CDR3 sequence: CSASDGTGVNTIYF. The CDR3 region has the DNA TGCAGTGCTAGTGACGGGACAGGGGTTAACACCATATATTTT.